These T cell receptor beta chains were read from a single sample in a study of blood T cell repertoires in COVID-19. Libraries were prepared by immunoSEQ multiplex PCR; TCRdb keeps only in-frame clonotypes and omits some of them. The sample lists about 74,000 clones; 70% to 90% were seen once. Sequenced sample: peripheral blood. These receptors were taken from a man aged 65 to 85 with acute or convalescent COVID-19. The CDR3 runs from the conserved cysteine through the conserved F or W. D genes are given only for firm matches. The size field is filled for only some rows; it gives once, few, many or a size class.

cdr3_aa: CASSPARGARNQPQHF
cdr3_nt: TGTGCCAGTTCCCCCGCCCGGGGGGCGAGGAATCAGCCCCAGCATTTT
clone_size: .
j_call: TRBJ1-5
v_call: TRBV19
d_call: .

cdr3_aa: CASSPTVTGELFF
cdr3_nt: TGTGCTAGCAGCCCGACAGTCACCGGGGAGCTGTTTTTT
clone_size: .
j_call: TRBJ2-2
v_call: TRBV7-7
d_call: .

cdr3_aa: CASSGSGNTDTQYF
cdr3_nt: TGTGCCAGCTCAGGGAGCGGTAACACAGATACGCAGTATTTT
clone_size: once
j_call: TRBJ2-3
v_call: TRBV18
d_call: .

cdr3_aa: CASSLGTGTNQPQHF
cdr3_nt: TGTGCCAGCAGTTTGGGGACAGGGACCAATCAGCCCCAGCATTTT
clone_size: .
j_call: TRBJ1-5
v_call: TRBV6-5
d_call: TRBD1

cdr3_aa: CASRIQTKGDSPLHF
cdr3_nt: TGCGCCAGCCGAATCCAGACGAAAGGGGATTCACCCCTCCACTTT
clone_size: .
j_call: TRBJ1-6
v_call: TRBV5-1
d_call: .

cdr3_aa: CASSSPGQGSIQYF
cdr3_nt: TGTGCCAGCAGCTCACCGGGACAGGGGTCCATTCAGTACTTC
clone_size: .
j_call: TRBJ2-4
v_call: TRBV13
d_call: TRBD1

cdr3_aa: CSASFLDSYSGNTIYF
cdr3_nt: TGCAGTGCTAGTTTCCTTGACTCCTACTCTGGAAACACCATATATTTT
clone_size: .
j_call: TRBJ1-3
v_call: TRBV20-1
d_call: .

cdr3_aa: CASSLDPGRTGHEQYF
cdr3_nt: TGCGCCAGCAGCTTGGACCCGGGAAGGACCGGCCACGAGCAGTACTTC
clone_size: .
j_call: TRBJ2-7
v_call: TRBV5-1
d_call: .

cdr3_aa: CASSRQVVNTGELFF
cdr3_nt: TGTGCCAGCAGCCGACAGGTTGTCAACACCGGGGAGCTGTTTTTT
clone_size: .
j_call: TRBJ2-2
v_call: TRBV5-8
d_call: .

cdr3_aa: CASPPPGGPSLNEQFF
cdr3_nt: TGTGCCAGCCCCCCACCCGGGGGGCCCTCTTTGAATGAGCAGTTCTTC
clone_size: .
j_call: TRBJ2-1
v_call: TRBV18
d_call: .

cdr3_aa: CASSLNRGNTEAFF
cdr3_nt: TGTGCCAGCAGCTTAAACAGGGGGAACACTGAAGCTTTCTTT
clone_size: .
j_call: TRBJ1-1
v_call: TRBV7-9
d_call: TRBD1

cdr3_aa: CASSKGGWYEKLFF
cdr3_nt: TGTGCCAGTAGTAAAGGGGGCTGGTATGAAAAACTGTTTTTT
clone_size: .
j_call: TRBJ1-4
v_call: TRBV19
d_call: TRBD1

cdr3_aa: CASRTTRGVYNEQFF
cdr3_nt: TGTGCCAGTCGTACGACTAGAGGGGTATACAATGAGCAGTTCTTC
clone_size: .
j_call: TRBJ2-1
v_call: TRBV19
d_call: .

cdr3_aa: CASSPGTSGRAHTQYF
cdr3_nt: TGTGCCAGCAGTCCCGGGACTAGCGGGAGGGCCCATACGCAGTATTTT
clone_size: once
j_call: TRBJ2-3
v_call: TRBV28
d_call: TRBD2

cdr3_aa: CASSLAGGETQYF
cdr3_nt: TGCGCCAGCAGCTTGGCGGGAGGTGAGACCCAGTACTTC
clone_size: .
j_call: TRBJ2-5
v_call: TRBV5-1
d_call: TRBD2

cdr3_aa: CASSRTGLQETQYF
cdr3_nt: TGTGCCAGCAGCAGGACAGGGCTTCAAGAGACCCAGTACTTC
clone_size: .
j_call: TRBJ2-5
v_call: TRBV9
d_call: TRBD1

cdr3_aa: CASSPGSTDTQYF
cdr3_nt: TGCGCCAGCAGCCCGGGATCCACAGATACGCAGTATTTT
clone_size: .
j_call: TRBJ2-3
v_call: TRBV5-1
d_call: .